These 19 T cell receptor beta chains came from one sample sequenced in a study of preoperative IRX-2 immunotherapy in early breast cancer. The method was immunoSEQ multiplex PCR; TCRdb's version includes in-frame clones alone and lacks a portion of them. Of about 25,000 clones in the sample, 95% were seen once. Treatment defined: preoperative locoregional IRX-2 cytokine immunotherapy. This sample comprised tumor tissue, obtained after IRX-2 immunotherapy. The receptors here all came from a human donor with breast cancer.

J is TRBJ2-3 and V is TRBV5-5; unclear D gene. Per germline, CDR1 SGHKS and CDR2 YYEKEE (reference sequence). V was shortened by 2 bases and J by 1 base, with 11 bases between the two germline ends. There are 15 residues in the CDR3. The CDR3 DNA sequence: TGTGCCAGCAGCTTTGTTCCGTGGGGCACAGATACGCAGTATTTT. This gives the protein CASSFVPWGTDTQYF.

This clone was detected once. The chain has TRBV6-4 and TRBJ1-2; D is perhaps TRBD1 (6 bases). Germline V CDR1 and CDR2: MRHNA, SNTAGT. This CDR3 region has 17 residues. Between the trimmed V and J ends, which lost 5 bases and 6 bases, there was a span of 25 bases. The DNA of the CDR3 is TGTGCCAGCAGTCCCGGATACTTGGTCACAGGGAGGGATGGCTACACCTTC. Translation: CASSPGYLVTGRDGYTF.

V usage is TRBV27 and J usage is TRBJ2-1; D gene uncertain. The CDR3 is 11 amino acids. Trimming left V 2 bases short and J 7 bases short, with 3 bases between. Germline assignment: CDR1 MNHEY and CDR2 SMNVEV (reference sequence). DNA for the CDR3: TGTGCCAGCAGTTTACGTAATGAGCAGTTCTTC. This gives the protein CASSLRNEQFF.

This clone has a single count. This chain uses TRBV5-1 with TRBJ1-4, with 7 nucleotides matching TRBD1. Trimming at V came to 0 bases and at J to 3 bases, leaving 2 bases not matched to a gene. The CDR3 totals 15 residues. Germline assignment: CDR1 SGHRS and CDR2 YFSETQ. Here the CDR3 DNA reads TGCGCCAGCAGCTTGGTGCAGGGGGCTAATGAAAAACTGTTTTTT. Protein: CASSLVQGANEKLFF.

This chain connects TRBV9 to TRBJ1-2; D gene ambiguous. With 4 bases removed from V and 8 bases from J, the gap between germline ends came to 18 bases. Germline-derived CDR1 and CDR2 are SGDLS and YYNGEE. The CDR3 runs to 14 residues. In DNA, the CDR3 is TGTGCCAGCAGCCCACGATTCCCTCAGAAAGGCTACACCTTC. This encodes CASSPRFPQKGYTF.

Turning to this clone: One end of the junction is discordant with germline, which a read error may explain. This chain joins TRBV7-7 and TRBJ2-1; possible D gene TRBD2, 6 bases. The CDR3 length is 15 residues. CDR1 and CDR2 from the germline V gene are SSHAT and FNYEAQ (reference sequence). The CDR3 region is CASSLLAGPYNEQFF. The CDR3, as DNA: TGTGCTAGCAGCTTACTAGCAGGCCCCTACAATGAGCAGTTCTTC.

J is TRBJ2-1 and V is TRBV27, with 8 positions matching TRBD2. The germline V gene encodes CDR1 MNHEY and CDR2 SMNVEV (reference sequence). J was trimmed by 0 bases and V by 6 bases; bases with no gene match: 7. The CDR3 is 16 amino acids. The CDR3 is CASRIRGGSSYNEQFF. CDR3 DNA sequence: TGTGCCAGCAGAATTCGGGGGGGGAGCTCCTACAATGAGCAGTTCTTC.

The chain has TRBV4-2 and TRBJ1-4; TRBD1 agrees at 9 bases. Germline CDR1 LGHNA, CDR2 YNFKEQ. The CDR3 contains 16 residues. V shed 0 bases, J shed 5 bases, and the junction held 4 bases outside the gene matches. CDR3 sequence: CASSQDRGTGNEKLFF. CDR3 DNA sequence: TGTGCCAGCAGCCAAGATCGGGGGACAGGGAATGAAAAACTGTTTTTT.

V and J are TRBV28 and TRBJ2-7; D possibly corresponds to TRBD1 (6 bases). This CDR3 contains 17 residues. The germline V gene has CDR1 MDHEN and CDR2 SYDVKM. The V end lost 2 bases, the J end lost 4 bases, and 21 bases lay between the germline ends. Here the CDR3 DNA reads TGTGCCAGCAGTTTACAGGCAGGAAACCGAAGGGGGTACGAGCAGTACTTC. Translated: CASSLQAGNRRGYEQYF.

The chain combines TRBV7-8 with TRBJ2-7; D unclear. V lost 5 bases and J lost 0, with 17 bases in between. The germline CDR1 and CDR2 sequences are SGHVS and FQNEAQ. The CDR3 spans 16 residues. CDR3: CASSEDEIWGSYEQYF. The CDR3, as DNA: TGTGCCAGCAGCGAAGATGAGATATGGGGCTCCTACGAGCAGTACTTC.

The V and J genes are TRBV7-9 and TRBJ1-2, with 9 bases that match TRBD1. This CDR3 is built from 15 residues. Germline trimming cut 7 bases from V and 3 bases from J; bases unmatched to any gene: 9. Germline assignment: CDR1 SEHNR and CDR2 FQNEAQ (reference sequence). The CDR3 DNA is TGTGCCAGCACATGGGGACAGGGTATCGACTATGGCTACACCTTC. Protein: CASTWGQGIDYGYTF.

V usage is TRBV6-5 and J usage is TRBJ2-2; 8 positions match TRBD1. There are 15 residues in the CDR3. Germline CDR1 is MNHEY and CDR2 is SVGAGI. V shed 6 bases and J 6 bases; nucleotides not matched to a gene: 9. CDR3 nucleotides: TGTGCCAGCAGCTTCGACAGGGGCCCCCCCGGGGAGCTGTTTTTT. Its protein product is CASSFDRGPPGELFF.

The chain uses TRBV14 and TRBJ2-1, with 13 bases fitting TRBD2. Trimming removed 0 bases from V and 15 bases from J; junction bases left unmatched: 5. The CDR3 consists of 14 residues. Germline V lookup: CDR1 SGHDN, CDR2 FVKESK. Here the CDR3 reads CASSQELAGGPPFF. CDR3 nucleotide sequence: TGTGCCAGCAGCCAAGAACTAGCGGGGGGGCCTCCGTTCTTC.

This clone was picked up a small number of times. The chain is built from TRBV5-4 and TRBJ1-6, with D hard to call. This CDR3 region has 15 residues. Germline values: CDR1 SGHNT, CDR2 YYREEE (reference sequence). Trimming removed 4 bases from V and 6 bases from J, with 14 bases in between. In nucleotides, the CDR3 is TGTGCCAGCAGCGCCCTTGGCGGGGTTAATTCACCCCTCCACTTT. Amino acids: CASSALGGVNSPLHF.

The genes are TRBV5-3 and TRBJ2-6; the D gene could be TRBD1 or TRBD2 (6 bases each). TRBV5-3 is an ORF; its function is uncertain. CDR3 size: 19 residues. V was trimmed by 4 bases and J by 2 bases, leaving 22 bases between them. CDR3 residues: CARSPRPMGGQPGANVLTF. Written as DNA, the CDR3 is TGTGCCAGAAGCCCCCGACCCATGGGGGGCCAACCTGGGGCCAACGTCCTGACTTTC.

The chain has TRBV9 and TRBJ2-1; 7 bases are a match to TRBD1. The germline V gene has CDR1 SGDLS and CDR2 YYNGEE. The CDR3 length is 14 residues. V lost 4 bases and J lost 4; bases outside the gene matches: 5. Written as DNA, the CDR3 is TGTGCCAGCAGCCCCTGGGACAGTTACAATGAGCAGTTCTTC. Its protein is CASSPWDSYNEQFF.

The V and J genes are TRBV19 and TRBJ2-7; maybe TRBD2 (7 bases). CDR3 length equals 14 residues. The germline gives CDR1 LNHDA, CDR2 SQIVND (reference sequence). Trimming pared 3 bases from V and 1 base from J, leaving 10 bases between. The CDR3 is CASSIRGASYEQYF. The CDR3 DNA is TGTGCCAGTAGTATTCGGGGGGCATCCTACGAGCAGTACTTC.

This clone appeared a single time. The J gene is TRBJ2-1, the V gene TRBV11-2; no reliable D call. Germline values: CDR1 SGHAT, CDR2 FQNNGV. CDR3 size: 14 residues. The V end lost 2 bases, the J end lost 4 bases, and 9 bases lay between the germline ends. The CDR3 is CASSLQNMYNEQFF. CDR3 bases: TGTGCCAGCAGCTTACAGAATATGTACAATGAGCAGTTCTTC.

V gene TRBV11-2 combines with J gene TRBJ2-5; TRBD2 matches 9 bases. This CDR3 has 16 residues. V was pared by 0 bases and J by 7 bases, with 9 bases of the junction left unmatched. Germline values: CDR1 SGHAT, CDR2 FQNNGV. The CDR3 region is CASSLDLAGLATTQYF. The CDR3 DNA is TGTGCCAGCAGCTTAGATTTGGCGGGACTAGCAACGACCCAGTACTTC.